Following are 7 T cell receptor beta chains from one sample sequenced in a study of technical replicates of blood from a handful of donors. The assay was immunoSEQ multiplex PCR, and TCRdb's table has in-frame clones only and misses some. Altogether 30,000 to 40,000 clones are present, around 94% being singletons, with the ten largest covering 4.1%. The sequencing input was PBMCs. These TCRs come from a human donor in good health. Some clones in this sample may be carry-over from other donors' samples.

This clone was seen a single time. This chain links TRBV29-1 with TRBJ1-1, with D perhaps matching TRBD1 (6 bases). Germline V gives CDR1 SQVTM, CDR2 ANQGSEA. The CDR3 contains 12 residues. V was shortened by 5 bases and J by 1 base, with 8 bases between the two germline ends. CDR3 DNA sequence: TGCAGCGTTATGACAGGGAACACTGAAGCTTTCTTT. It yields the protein CSVMTGNTEAFF.

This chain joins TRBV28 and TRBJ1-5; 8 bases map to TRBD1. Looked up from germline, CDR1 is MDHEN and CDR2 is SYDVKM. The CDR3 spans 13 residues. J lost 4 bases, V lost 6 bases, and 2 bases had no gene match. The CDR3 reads CASSWDRNQPQHF. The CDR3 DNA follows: TGTGCCAGCAGCTGGGACAGGAATCAGCCCCAGCATTTT.

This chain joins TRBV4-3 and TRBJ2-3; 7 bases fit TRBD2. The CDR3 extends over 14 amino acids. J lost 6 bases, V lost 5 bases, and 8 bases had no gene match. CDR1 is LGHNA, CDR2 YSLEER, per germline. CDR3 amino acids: CASSWGTNSDTQYF. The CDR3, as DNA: TGCGCCAGCAGCTGGGGGACTAACTCGGATACGCAGTATTTT.

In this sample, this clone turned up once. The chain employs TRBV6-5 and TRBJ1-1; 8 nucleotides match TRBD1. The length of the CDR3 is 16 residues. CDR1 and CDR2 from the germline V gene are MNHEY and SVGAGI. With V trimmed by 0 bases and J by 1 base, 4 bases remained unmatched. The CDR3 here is CASSYSGTGRNTEAFF. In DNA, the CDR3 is TGTGCCAGCAGTTACTCTGGGACAGGCCGGAACACTGAAGCTTTCTTT.

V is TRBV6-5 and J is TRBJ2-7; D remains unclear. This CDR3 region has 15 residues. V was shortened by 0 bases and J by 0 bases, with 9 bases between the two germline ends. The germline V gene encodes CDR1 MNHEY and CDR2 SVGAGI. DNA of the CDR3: TGTGCCAGCAGTTACTCGAGATACGGCTCCTACGAGCAGTACTTC. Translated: CASSYSRYGSYEQYF.

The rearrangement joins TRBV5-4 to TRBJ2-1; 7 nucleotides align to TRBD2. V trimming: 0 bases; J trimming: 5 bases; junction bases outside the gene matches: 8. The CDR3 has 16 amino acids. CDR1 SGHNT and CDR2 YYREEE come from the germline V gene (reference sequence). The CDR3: CASSLGSLAANNEQFF. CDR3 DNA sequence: TGTGCCAGCAGCTTGGGTAGCCTAGCGGCTAACAATGAGCAGTTCTTC.

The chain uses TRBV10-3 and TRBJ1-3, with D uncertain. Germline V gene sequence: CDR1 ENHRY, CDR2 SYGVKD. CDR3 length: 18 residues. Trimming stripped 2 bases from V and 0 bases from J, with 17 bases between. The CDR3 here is CAISEGSRLDPSGNTIYF. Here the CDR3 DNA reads TGTGCCATCAGTGAGGGAAGCAGGTTAGATCCCTCTGGAAACACCATATATTTT.